This T cell receptor beta chain was observed in a study of shared clonotypes between healthy human individuals. Splitting of CD4+ cells produced CD45RA+ naive and CD45RA-negative memory subsets. Trimming took 1 base from V and 2 from J; bases not matched to a gene: 5. There are 15 residues in the CDR3. The germline V gene encodes CDR1 MGHRA and CDR2 YSYEKL. Libraries were prepared by immunoSEQ multiplex PCR; TCRdb keeps only in-frame clonotypes and omits some of them. The sample records 2 million to 2.5 million clones, just over 90% being singletons. This TCR was recovered from a man aged 18 to 35 in good health. Some clones in this sample may be carry-over from other donors' samples. The sample taken for sequencing was naive CD4+ T cells from PBMCs. Subset here: CD45RA+ positively selected. The chain has TRBV4-1 and TRBJ2-7; the match to TRBD1 covers 7 bases. The CDR3 is CASSQGERGPYEQYF. In DNA form, the CDR3 reads TGCGCCAGCAGCCAAGGGGAAAGGGGGCCCTACGAGCAGTACTTC.